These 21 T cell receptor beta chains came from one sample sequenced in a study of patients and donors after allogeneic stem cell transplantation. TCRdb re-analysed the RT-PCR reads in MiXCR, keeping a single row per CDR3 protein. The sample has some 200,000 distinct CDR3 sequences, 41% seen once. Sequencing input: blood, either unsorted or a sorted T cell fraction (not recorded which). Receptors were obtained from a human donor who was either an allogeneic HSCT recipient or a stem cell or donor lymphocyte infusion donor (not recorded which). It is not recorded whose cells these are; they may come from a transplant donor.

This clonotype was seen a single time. This CDR3 is CASSVVPDNFYEQYF. As DNA, the CDR3 is TGTGCCAGCAGCGTAGTTCCCGACAACTTCTACGAGCAGTACTTC. V is TRBV9 and J is TRBJ2-7, with D unresolved. Germline assignment: CDR1 SGDLS and CDR2 YYNGEE. CDR3 length equals 15 residues. The V end was cut by 0 bases, the J end by 3 bases, with 13 bases between.

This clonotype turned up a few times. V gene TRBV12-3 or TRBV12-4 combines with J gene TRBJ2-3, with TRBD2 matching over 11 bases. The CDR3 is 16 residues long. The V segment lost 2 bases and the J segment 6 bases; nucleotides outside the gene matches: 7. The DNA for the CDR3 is TGTGCCAGCAGTTTAATGGCTAGCGGGAGGCAGGATACGCAGTATTTT. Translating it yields CASSLMASGRQDTQYF.

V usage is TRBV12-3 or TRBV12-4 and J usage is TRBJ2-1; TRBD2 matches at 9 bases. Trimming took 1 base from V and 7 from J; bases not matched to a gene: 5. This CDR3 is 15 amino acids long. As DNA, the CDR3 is TGTGCCAGCAGTTTAGGTGCGGGAGGGAGAAATGAGCAGTTCTTC. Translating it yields CASSLGAGGRNEQFF.

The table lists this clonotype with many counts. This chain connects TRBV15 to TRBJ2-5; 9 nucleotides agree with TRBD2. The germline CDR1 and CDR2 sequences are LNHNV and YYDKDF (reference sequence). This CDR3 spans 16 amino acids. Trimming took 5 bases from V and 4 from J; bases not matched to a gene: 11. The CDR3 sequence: CATSPEGASGIETQYF. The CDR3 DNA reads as TGTGCCACCAGCCCCGAAGGGGCTAGCGGGATAGAGACCCAGTACTTC. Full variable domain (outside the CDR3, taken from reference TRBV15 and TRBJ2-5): DAMVIQNPRYQVTQFGKPVTLSCSQTLNHNVMYWYQQKSSQAPKLLFHYYDKDFNNEADTPDNFQSRRPNTSFCFLDIRSPGLGDTAMYLCATSPEGASGIETQYFGPGTRLLVL.

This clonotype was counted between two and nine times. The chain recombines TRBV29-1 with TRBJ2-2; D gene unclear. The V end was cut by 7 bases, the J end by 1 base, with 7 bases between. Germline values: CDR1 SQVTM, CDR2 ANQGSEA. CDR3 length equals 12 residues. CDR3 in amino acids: CSGNVNTGELFF. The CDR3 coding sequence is TGCAGCGGAAACGTGAACACCGGGGAGCTGTTTTTT.

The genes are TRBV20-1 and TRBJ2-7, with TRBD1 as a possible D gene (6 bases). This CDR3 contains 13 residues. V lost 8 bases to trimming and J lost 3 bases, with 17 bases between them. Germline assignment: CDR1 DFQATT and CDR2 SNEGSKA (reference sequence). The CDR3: CSPARTESYEQYF. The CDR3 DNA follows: TGCAGTCCTGCCCGGACAGAGAGCTACGAGCAGTACTTC.

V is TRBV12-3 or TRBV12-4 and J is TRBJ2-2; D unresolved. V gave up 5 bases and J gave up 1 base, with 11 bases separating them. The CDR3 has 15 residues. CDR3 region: CASSTPSRNTGELFF. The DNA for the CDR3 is TGTGCCAGCAGTACTCCCAGTAGGAACACCGGGGAGCTGTTTTTT.

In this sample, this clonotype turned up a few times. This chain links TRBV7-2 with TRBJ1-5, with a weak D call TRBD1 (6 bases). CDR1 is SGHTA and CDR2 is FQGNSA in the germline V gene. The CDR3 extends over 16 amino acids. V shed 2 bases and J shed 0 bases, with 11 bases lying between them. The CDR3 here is CASSLTRTASNQPQHF. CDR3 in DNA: TGTGCCAGCAGCTTAACGAGGACAGCTAGCAATCAGCCCCAGCATTTT.

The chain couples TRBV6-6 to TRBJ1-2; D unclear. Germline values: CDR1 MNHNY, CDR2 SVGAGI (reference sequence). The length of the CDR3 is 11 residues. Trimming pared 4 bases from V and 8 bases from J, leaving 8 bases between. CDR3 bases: TGTGCCAGCAGTTGGGGTGGAGGCTACACCTTC. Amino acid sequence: CASSWGGGYTF.

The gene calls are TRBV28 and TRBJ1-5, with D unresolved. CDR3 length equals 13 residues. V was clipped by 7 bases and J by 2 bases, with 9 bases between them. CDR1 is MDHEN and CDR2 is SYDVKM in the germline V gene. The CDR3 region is CASKWLGNQPQHF. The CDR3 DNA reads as TGTGCCAGCAAGTGGTTGGGCAATCAGCCCCAGCATTTT.

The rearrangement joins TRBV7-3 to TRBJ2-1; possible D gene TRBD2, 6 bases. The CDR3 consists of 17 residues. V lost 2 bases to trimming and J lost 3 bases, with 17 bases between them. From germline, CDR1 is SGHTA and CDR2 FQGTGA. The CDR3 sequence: CASSLVGGTLFYNEQFF. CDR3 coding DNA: TGTGCCAGCAGCTTAGTGGGCGGGACCCTATTCTACAATGAGCAGTTCTTC.

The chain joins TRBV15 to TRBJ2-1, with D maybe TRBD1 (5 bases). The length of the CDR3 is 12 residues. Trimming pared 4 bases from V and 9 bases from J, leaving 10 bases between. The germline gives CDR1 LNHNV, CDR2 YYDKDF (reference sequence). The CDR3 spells CATSKGPGEQFF. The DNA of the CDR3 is TGTGCCACCAGCAAGGGGCCCGGTGAGCAGTTCTTC. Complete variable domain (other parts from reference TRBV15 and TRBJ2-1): DAMVIQNPRYQVTQFGKPVTLSCSQTLNHNVMYWYQQKSSQAPKLLFHYYDKDFNNEADTPDNFQSRRPNTSFCFLDIRSPGLGDTAMYLCATSKGPGEQFFGPGTRLTVL.

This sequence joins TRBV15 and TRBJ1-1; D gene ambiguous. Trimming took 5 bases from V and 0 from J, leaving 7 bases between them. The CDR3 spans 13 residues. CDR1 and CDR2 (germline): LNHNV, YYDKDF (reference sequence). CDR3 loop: CATSDLVNTEAFF. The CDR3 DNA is TGTGCCACCAGCGATCTTGTGAACACTGAAGCTTTCTTT.

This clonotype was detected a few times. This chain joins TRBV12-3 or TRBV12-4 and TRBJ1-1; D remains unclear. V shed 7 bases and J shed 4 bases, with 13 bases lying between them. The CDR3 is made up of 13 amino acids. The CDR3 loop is CASTPNEGTEAFF. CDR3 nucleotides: TGTGCCAGCACTCCGAATGAAGGCACTGAAGCTTTCTTT.

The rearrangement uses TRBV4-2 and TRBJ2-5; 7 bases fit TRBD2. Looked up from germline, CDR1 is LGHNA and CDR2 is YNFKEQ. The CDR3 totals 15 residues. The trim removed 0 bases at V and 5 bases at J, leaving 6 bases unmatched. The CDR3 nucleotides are TGTGCCAGCAGCCAAGAAGAAGCGGGATGGGAGACCCAGTACTTC. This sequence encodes CASSQEEAGWETQYF.

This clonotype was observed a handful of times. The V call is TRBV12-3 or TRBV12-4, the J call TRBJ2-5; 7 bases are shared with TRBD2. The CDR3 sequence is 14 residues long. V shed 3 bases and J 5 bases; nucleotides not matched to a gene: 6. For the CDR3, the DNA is TGTGCCAGCAGTTTTTGGCAGGGAGGGGAGACCCAGTACTTC. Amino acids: CASSFWQGGETQYF.

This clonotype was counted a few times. The CDR3 DNA is TGTGCCAGCAGTCCGGACAGGGCGGGGTATGGCTACACCTTC. It encodes CASSPDRAGYGYTF. This chain links TRBV12-3 or TRBV12-4 with TRBJ1-2; 8 nucleotides align to TRBD1. The CDR3 has 14 amino acids. V lost 5 bases, J lost 5 bases, and 7 bases stayed unmatched.

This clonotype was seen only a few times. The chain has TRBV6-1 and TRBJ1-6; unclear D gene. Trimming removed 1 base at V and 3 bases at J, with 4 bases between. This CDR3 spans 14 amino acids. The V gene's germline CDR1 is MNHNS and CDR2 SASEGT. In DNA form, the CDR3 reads TGTGCCAGCAGTGAAGGCAGCTATAATTCACCCCTCCACTTT. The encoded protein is CASSEGSYNSPLHF.

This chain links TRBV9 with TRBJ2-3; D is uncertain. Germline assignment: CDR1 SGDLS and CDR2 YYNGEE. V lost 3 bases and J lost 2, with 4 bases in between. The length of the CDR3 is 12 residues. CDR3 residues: CASSANTDTQYF. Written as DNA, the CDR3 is TGTGCCAGCAGCGCGAACACAGATACGCAGTATTTT.

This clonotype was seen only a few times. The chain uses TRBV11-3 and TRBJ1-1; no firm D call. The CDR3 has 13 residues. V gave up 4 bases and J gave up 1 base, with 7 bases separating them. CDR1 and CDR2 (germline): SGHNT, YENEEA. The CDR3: CASSSRENTEAFF. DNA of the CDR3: TGTGCCAGCAGCTCTCGGGAGAACACTGAAGCTTTCTTT.

CDR3 sequence (DNA): TGTGCCAGCAGTCCACACCCCCTAGCGGGAGTAATTAATGAGCAGTTCTTC. This sequence encodes CASSPHPLAGVINEQFF. The rearrangement links TRBV27 to TRBJ2-1, with 10 bases matching TRBD2. CDR3 length: 17 residues. Germline V gene lookup returns CDR1 MNHEY and CDR2 SMNVEV (reference sequence). The V gene end was trimmed by 5 bases and the J gene end by 7 bases; junction bases not matched to a gene: 14.